Listed below are T cell receptor beta chains from one sample, sequenced in a study of OX40 agonist ivuxolimab in advanced cancers. Repertoires were generated with immunoSEQ multiplex PCR, while TCRdb's copy carries only in-frame clones and drops some. The sample yields tens of thousands of clones, about 88% seen once. This specimen consisted of CD4+ or CD8+ T cells sorted from blood, obtained in a trial of the OX40 agonist ivuxolimab. Source of these receptors: an adult with an advanced solid tumor such as melanoma, head and neck, liver or kidney cancer. Each CDR3 is given with its conserved first and last residue. Fields, in order: D gene, V gene, J gene, clone size, CDR3 DNA, CDR3 protein. A D gene is named only where the DNA matches it firmly. Size is omitted from some rows. Given values are once, few, many or a class for expanded clones.

d_call: -; v_call: TRBV6-5; j_call: TRBJ1-3; clone_size: -; cdr3_nt: TGTGCCAGCAGGCCCGACGGAGACTCTGGAAACACCATATATTTT; cdr3_aa: CASRPDGDSGNTIYF
d_call: -; v_call: TRBV5-1; j_call: TRBJ2-7; clone_size: -; cdr3_nt: TGCGCCAGCAGCTGGACAGTGGGACGGAGCTCCTACGAGCAGTACTTC; cdr3_aa: CASSWTVGRSSYEQYF
d_call: TRBD1; v_call: TRBV28; j_call: TRBJ1-1; clone_size: -; cdr3_nt: TGTGCCAGCAGTCCGGCATCTCGGACAGGTCGAGAGACTGAAGCTTTCTTT; cdr3_aa: CASSPASRTGRETEAFF
d_call: -; v_call: TRBV19; j_call: TRBJ1-3; clone_size: -; cdr3_nt: TGTGCCAGTAGCCCTTGGGAGTCTGGAAACACCATATATTTT; cdr3_aa: CASSPWESGNTIYF
d_call: -; v_call: TRBV15; j_call: TRBJ2-7; clone_size: -; cdr3_nt: TGTGCCACCAGCAGAGATAGCGGTGCAAAGCAGTACTTC; cdr3_aa: CATSRDSGAKQYF
d_call: -; v_call: TRBV10-2; j_call: TRBJ2-7; clone_size: -; cdr3_nt: TGCGCCAGCAGGATGACAGTGTCCTACGAGCAGTACTTC; cdr3_aa: CASRMTVSYEQYF
d_call: -; v_call: TRBV6-5; j_call: TRBJ1-1; clone_size: -; cdr3_nt: TGTGCCAGCAGGGGAGGTCGGAGGCACACTGAAGCTTTCTTT; cdr3_aa: CASRGGRRHTEAFF
d_call: -; v_call: TRBV28; j_call: TRBJ1-5; clone_size: -; cdr3_nt: TGTGCCAGCAGGGGGCTCAGGCCGGCCGCATATAGCAATCAGCCCCAGCATTTT; cdr3_aa: CASRGLRPAAYSNQPQHF
d_call: -; v_call: TRBV28; j_call: TRBJ2-1; clone_size: -; cdr3_nt: TGTGCCAGCAGTCCCCCCCCCGCGGGGAGGGGGAAGGAGCAGTTCTTC; cdr3_aa: CASSPPPAGRGKEQFF
d_call: TRBD1; v_call: TRBV4-1; j_call: TRBJ1-3; clone_size: -; cdr3_nt: TGCGCCAGCAGCCCCGGACCCGGGACAGGATTCTCTGGAAACACCATATATTTT; cdr3_aa: CASSPGPGTGFSGNTIYF
d_call: TRBD2; v_call: TRBV18; j_call: TRBJ2-3; clone_size: -; cdr3_nt: TGTGCCAGCTCACAAGCGGGAGTGGGTTCAGATACGCAGTATTTT; cdr3_aa: CASSQAGVGSDTQYF
d_call: TRBD2; v_call: TRBV11-2; j_call: TRBJ2-5; clone_size: -; cdr3_nt: TGTGCCAGCAGCATTGGACTAGCGATGTCGAAGACCCAGTACTTC; cdr3_aa: CASSIGLAMSKTQYF
d_call: -; v_call: TRBV28; j_call: TRBJ1-5; clone_size: -; cdr3_nt: TGTGCCAGCAGCGGGGGCTCATATAGCAATCAGCCCCAGCATTTT; cdr3_aa: CASSGGSYSNQPQHF
d_call: -; v_call: TRBV27; j_call: TRBJ1-6; clone_size: -; cdr3_nt: TGTGCCAGCAGTTTACAAGGGTATCGTTCACCCCTCCACTTT; cdr3_aa: CASSLQGYRSPLHF
d_call: TRBD2; v_call: TRBV4-1; j_call: TRBJ2-1; clone_size: once; cdr3_nt: TGCGCCAGCAGCCAAAATTTAGCGGGAGCCTACAATGAGCAGTTCTTC; cdr3_aa: CASSQNLAGAYNEQFF
d_call: -; v_call: TRBV11-2; j_call: TRBJ2-1; clone_size: -; cdr3_nt: TGTGCCAGCAGCTTAGTTGACGGGGGTGAGCAGTTCTTC; cdr3_aa: CASSLVDGGEQFF
d_call: TRBD2; v_call: TRBV2; j_call: TRBJ2-1; clone_size: -; cdr3_nt: TGTGCCAGCAGTGAGACGGATTTAGCGGGCCATGAGCAGTTCTTC; cdr3_aa: CASSETDLAGHEQFF
d_call: -; v_call: TRBV7-9; j_call: TRBJ1-2; clone_size: -; cdr3_nt: TGTGCCAGCAGCTCCAGTCGTCGGGGTGGGGACTATGGCTACACCTTC; cdr3_aa: CASSSSRRGGDYGYTF
d_call: -; v_call: TRBV14; j_call: TRBJ2-1; clone_size: -; cdr3_nt: TGTGCCAGCAGCCCCCGACTAGAGTCCTACAATGAGCAGTTCTTC; cdr3_aa: CASSPRLESYNEQFF
d_call: TRBD1; v_call: TRBV23-1; j_call: TRBJ2-2; clone_size: -; cdr3_nt: TGCGCCAGGATCCGGGACAGGGCGATAAACGCCGGGGAGCTGTTTTTT; cdr3_aa: CARIRDRAINAGELFF
d_call: TRBD2; v_call: TRBV4-1; j_call: TRBJ2-2; clone_size: -; cdr3_nt: TGCGCCAGCAGCCAAGAGAAGGCTAGCGGGGACCCGGGGGAGCTGTTTTTT; cdr3_aa: CASSQEKASGDPGELFF
d_call: -; v_call: TRBV18; j_call: TRBJ1-4; clone_size: -; cdr3_nt: TGTGCCAGCTCACCTGGGGGAGGCGAAAAACTGTTTTTT; cdr3_aa: CASSPGGGEKLFF
d_call: -; v_call: TRBV7-2; j_call: TRBJ2-5; clone_size: -; cdr3_nt: TGTGCCAGCAGCAACTGGACACTCACGGTGACCCAGTACTTC; cdr3_aa: CASSNWTLTVTQYF
d_call: -; v_call: TRBV30; j_call: TRBJ1-2; clone_size: -; cdr3_nt: TGTGCCTGGGAGGGGGGAGCTAACTATGGCTACACCTTC; cdr3_aa: CAWEGGANYGYTF
d_call: TRBD2; v_call: TRBV28; j_call: TRBJ2-7; clone_size: few; cdr3_nt: TGTGCCAGCAGTTTTAGAAGCGGGAGGGCCTACGAGCAGTACTTC; cdr3_aa: CASSFRSGRAYEQYF
d_call: TRBD1; v_call: TRBV9; j_call: TRBJ1-6; clone_size: -; cdr3_nt: TGTGCCAGCAGCACCGAAAGACAGGGGAAAGATTCACCCCTCCACTTT; cdr3_aa: CASSTERQGKDSPLHF
d_call: TRBD2; v_call: TRBV6-6; j_call: TRBJ2-5; clone_size: -; cdr3_nt: TGTGCCAGCAGTTACTCGACGGCGGGAGGAGAGACCCAGTACTTC; cdr3_aa: CASSYSTAGGETQYF
d_call: -; v_call: TRBV6-1; j_call: TRBJ2-7; clone_size: -; cdr3_nt: TGTGCCAGCAGCCCGGGCCTCAGCTCCTACGAGCAGTACTTC; cdr3_aa: CASSPGLSSYEQYF
d_call: -; v_call: TRBV6-1; j_call: TRBJ1-2; clone_size: -; cdr3_nt: TGTGCCAGCAGTGAATCCGGAGGTCGCGGCTACACCTTC; cdr3_aa: CASSESGGRGYTF
d_call: -; v_call: TRBV6-5; j_call: TRBJ2-1; clone_size: -; cdr3_nt: TGTGCCAGCAGCCCCGGGGGCGATGAGCAGTTCTTC; cdr3_aa: CASSPGGDEQFF
d_call: -; v_call: TRBV7-3; j_call: TRBJ1-2; clone_size: once; cdr3_nt: TGTGCCAGCAGCTTAATCGGGGGCAGGGAAGCCTATGGCTACACCTTC; cdr3_aa: CASSLIGGREAYGYTF
d_call: -; v_call: TRBV5-1; j_call: TRBJ2-2; clone_size: -; cdr3_nt: TGCGCCAGCAGCTTGGCCGTTACGGGGAACACCGGGGAGCTGTTTTTT; cdr3_aa: CASSLAVTGNTGELFF
d_call: -; v_call: TRBV19; j_call: TRBJ1-1; clone_size: -; cdr3_nt: TGTGCCAGTAAGTTTGACGGAGAGAACACTGAAGCTTTCTTT; cdr3_aa: CASKFDGENTEAFF
d_call: -; v_call: TRBV29-1; j_call: TRBJ1-1; clone_size: -; cdr3_nt: TGCAGCGTTCTTCTGAACACTGAAGCTTTCTTT; cdr3_aa: CSVLLNTEAFF
d_call: -; v_call: TRBV27; j_call: TRBJ2-3; clone_size: -; cdr3_nt: TGTGCCAGCAGTTTAACTAGAAACACAGATACGCAGTATTTT; cdr3_aa: CASSLTRNTDTQYF
d_call: -; v_call: TRBV4-2; j_call: TRBJ2-2; clone_size: -; cdr3_nt: TGTGCCAGCAGCCACCTAGGGCAGGGGGAGCTGTTTTTT; cdr3_aa: CASSHLGQGELFF
d_call: TRBD1; v_call: TRBV28; j_call: TRBJ1-5; clone_size: -; cdr3_nt: TGTGCCAGCAGTCTTCGACAGGGTGGGTGGCAGCCCCAGCATTTT; cdr3_aa: CASSLRQGGWQPQHF
d_call: TRBD1; v_call: TRBV6-1; j_call: TRBJ1-5; clone_size: -; cdr3_nt: TGTGCCAGCAGGGACAGGGGCAATCAGCCCCAGCATTTT; cdr3_aa: CASRDRGNQPQHF
d_call: -; v_call: TRBV10-2; j_call: TRBJ2-7; clone_size: -; cdr3_nt: TGCGCCAGCAGTGATCTCGGGACAAAGACCTACGAGCAGTACTTC; cdr3_aa: CASSDLGTKTYEQYF